The rows below give T cell receptor beta chains drawn from one sample of a study of T-cell memory formation after mild COVID-19. TCRdb ran MiXCR on the 5' RACE reads and lists one entry per CDR3 protein. The sample holds roughly 320,000 distinct CDR3 sequences, under 30% seen once. Source material: PBMCs or a T cell subset sorted from them (not recorded which). These receptor sequences come from an adult woman who had mild COVID-19 (a few samples of this study predate the infection). Cell type and time point are not known. CDR3s include the opening cysteine and the closing phenylalanine or tryptophan. Each record gives: clone size, D gene, V gene, J gene, CDR3 DNA, CDR3 protein. A D gene is named only where the DNA matches it firmly. A clone size is listed for some rows: how often the clone was seen (once, few, many), or a class if it is expanded.

.	TRBD1	TRBV7-3	TRBJ1-1	TGTGCCAGCAGCTCAAGAGCAGGGGGGAACACTGAAGCTTTCTTT	CASSSRAGGNTEAFF
few	TRBD2	TRBV19	TRBJ2-4	TGTGCCAGTAGTATGTATAGGACTAGCGGCGCCAAAAACATTCAGTACTTC	CASSMYRTSGAKNIQYF
.	.	TRBV3-1	TRBJ2-2	TGTGCCAGCAGCCCAGTAGGACAGTCCGCCACCGGGGAGCTGTTTTTT	CASSPVGQSATGELFF
few	TRBD1	TRBV27	TRBJ1-2	TGTGCCAGCAGTCTGGACAGGTCGACGGGTCGGGGCTACACCTTC	CASSLDRSTGRGYTF
.	.	TRBV9	TRBJ1-1	TGTGCCAGCAGCGGAGGGGTGAACACTGAAGCTTTCTTT	CASSGGVNTEAFF
.	.	TRBV7-3	TRBJ2-1	TGTGCCAGCAGCGCCTTGGGGAATGAGCAGTTCTTC	CASSALGNEQFF
few	.	TRBV18	TRBJ2-5	TGTGCCAGCTCAAGTCAACAAGAGACCCAGTACTTC	CASSSQQETQYF
.	.	TRBV20-1	TRBJ1-1	TGCAGTGCTAGACTTACAAGGGGTGGGACTGAAGCTTTCTTT	CSARLTRGGTEAFF
few	.	TRBV30	TRBJ2-3	TGTGCCTGGAGTAAAGCGGGAGATACGCAGTATTTT	CAWSKAGDTQYF
.	.	TRBV4-1	TRBJ2-5	TGCGCCAGCAGCCAAATCCGGGACCCACAAGAGACCCAGTACTTC	CASSQIRDPQETQYF
.	.	TRBV7-3	TRBJ2-1	TGTGCCAGCAGCTTACCGGGGTCGTTCTTC	CASSLPGSFF
few	.	TRBV6-6	TRBJ2-7	TGTGCCAGCAGTTCGGTTGGAAACGAGCAGTACTTC	CASSSVGNEQYF
.	TRBD1	TRBV12-3/TRBV12-4	TRBJ1-5	TGTGCCAGCAGGACGGGACAGTCTTTCCCCCAGCATTTT	CASRTGQSFPQHF
.	.	TRBV5-1	TRBJ1-1	TGCGCCAGCAGCTTGGCGGGGCGAGCTTTCTTT	CASSLAGRAFF
few	.	TRBV20-1	TRBJ1-2	TGCAGTGCTAGAGTAGTTACTCCTCTAGCTAACTATGGCTACACCTTC	CSARVVTPLANYGYTF
.	.	TRBV4-1	TRBJ2-6	TGCGCCAGCAGTCGGATCTCTGGGGCCAACGTCCTGACTTTC	CASSRISGANVLTF
.	.	TRBV4-3	TRBJ2-5	TGCGCCAGCAGCCAAGCGCCGGGGGAGACCCAGTACTTC	CASSQAPGETQYF
.	.	TRBV20-1	TRBJ2-1	TGCAGTGCTAGCGGGGATCCAAATGAGCAGTTCTTC	CSASGDPNEQFF
.	TRBD2	TRBV7-6	TRBJ2-3	TGTGCCAGCAGCTCCGAGCGGGGGCCTGGAGATACGCAGTATTTT	CASSSERGPGDTQYF
few	TRBD2	TRBV20-1	TRBJ2-7	TGCAGTGCTAGAGATCCCGGACTAGCGGGGGCCTACGAGCAGTACTTC	CSARDPGLAGAYEQYF
few	TRBD2	TRBV6-6	TRBJ2-7	TGTGCCAGCACCCAGAGCGGGAGGGCCGACGAGCAGTACTTC	CASTQSGRADEQYF
.	.	TRBV3-1	TRBJ2-1	TGTGCCAGCAGCCCCCCGATGGGGGATGAGCAGTTCTTC	CASSPPMGDEQFF
.	TRBD1	TRBV5-1	TRBJ2-1	TGCGCCAGCAGCTTGGGTCCGGGACAGGGTAACTACAATGAGCAGTTCTTC	CASSLGPGQGNYNEQFF
few	TRBD1	TRBV6-5	TRBJ2-7	TGTGCCAGCAGTCGACAGGGTCCCTCCTACGAGCAGTACTTC	CASSRQGPSYEQYF
few	.	TRBV12-3/TRBV12-4	TRBJ2-6	TGTGCCAGCAGGGTCGTCGGGGCCAACGTCCTGACTTTC	CASRVVGANVLTF
once	.	TRBV6-5	TRBJ1-4	TGTGCCAGCAGTTACAGAACCGGGACGGTGAATGAAAAACTGTTTTTT	CASSYRTGTVNEKLFF
few	.	TRBV7-8	TRBJ2-3	TGTGCCAGCAGCTTTCCGGGAGCGGGCACAGATACGCAGTATTTT	CASSFPGAGTDTQYF
.	TRBD1	TRBV7-2	TRBJ1-1	TGTGCCAGCAGCTTATCCAGGGGGATGAACACTGAAGCTTTCTTT	CASSLSRGMNTEAFF
.	TRBD1	TRBV5-5	TRBJ1-2	TGTGCCAGCAGCATCGGACAGGGGGGTGATGGCTACACCTTC	CASSIGQGGDGYTF
.	TRBD1	TRBV6-6	TRBJ2-6	TGTGCCAGCAGTTACTCGAGAAGGGGGCGCGTGGCTGGGGCCAACGTCCTGACTTTC	CASSYSRRGRVAGANVLTF
few	TRBD2	TRBV20-1	TRBJ2-3	TGCAGTGCTAGAGATAGGAGACTAGCGGGACCCGCTAGCACAGATACGCAGTATTTT	CSARDRRLAGPASTDTQYF
many	.	TRBV12-3/TRBV12-4	TRBJ2-3	TGTGCCAGCAGTCGCACAGATACGCAGTATTTT	CASSRTDTQYF
few	.	TRBV11-2	TRBJ2-3	TGTGCCAGCAGCCGCCTGACCCGGCTCCTCACAGATACGCAGTATTTT	CASSRLTRLLTDTQYF
few	.	TRBV5-1	TRBJ2-7	TGCGCCAGCAGCGTCTATACCGGGACTTCGCCCTACGAGCAGTACTTC	CASSVYTGTSPYEQYF
.	.	TRBV4-3	TRBJ2-7	TGCGCCAGCAGCCAAGGGGTTGGGGGTCTCAAGCAGTACTTC	CASSQGVGGLKQYF
.	.	TRBV3-1	TRBJ2-6	TGTGCCAGCAGCCAAGGAGATCGCTCTGGGGCCAACGTCCTGACTTTC	CASSQGDRSGANVLTF
.	TRBD2	TRBV13	TRBJ2-7	TGTGCCAGCGGTCCTAGCGGAGACGCCTACGAGCAGTACTTC	CASGPSGDAYEQYF
.	TRBD2	TRBV20-1	TRBJ2-1	TGCAGTGCTACCGCCGGGACTAGCGTTGACAATGAGCAGTTCTTC	CSATAGTSVDNEQFF
few	.	TRBV12-3/TRBV12-4	TRBJ2-5	TGTGCCAGCAGTTTCAGAGGGAACGGAGAGACCCAGTACTTC	CASSFRGNGETQYF
.	.	TRBV18	TRBJ2-5	TGTGCCAGCTCACCCAGGCGGAGGGCCGAAGAGACCCAGTACTTC	CASSPRRRAEETQYF
.	.	TRBV4-1	TRBJ1-2	TGCGCCAGCAGCCATCTCCGGGACACCAATAACTACTATGGCTACACCTTC	CASSHLRDTNNYYGYTF
few	TRBD1	TRBV7-3	TRBJ2-1	TGTGCCAGCAGCTTAAACCGCGCGCAGGGGGCCTATGAGCAGTTCTTC	CASSLNRAQGAYEQFF
.	.	TRBV11-2	TRBJ1-1	TGTGCCAGCAGCTTAGAGGGAGGACTAGACGAGAACACTGAAGCTTTCTTT	CASSLEGGLDENTEAFF
.	TRBD2	TRBV7-2	TRBJ2-3	TGTGCCAGCAGACAGGAGGGGACTACCTGGCATTTT	CASRQEGTTWHF
.	TRBD2	TRBV14	TRBJ2-1	TGTGCCAGCAGCCCACGACTAGCAGACAATGAGCAGTTCTTC	CASSPRLADNEQFF
.	.	TRBV7-2	TRBJ2-1	TGTGCCAGCAGCATACAAACGCGGGGCTCCTACAATGAGCAGTTCTTC	CASSIQTRGSYNEQFF
few	TRBD1	TRBV6-5	TRBJ1-1	TGTGCCAGCAGTATACAGGGGGCCTCCCTGGGCACTGAAGCTTTCTTT	CASSIQGASLGTEAFF
.	.	TRBV3-1	TRBJ2-5	TGTGCCAGCAGCCAAGCGCAGCAAGAGACCCAGTACTTC	CASSQAQQETQYF
.	TRBD1	TRBV9	TRBJ2-7	TGTGCCAGCAGCGTAGGGGCAGGGGGTCCCTCCTACGAGCAGTACTTC	CASSVGAGGPSYEQYF
few	.	TRBV24-1	TRBJ2-3	TGTGCCACCAGTGATTCGATAGCGCCAGATACGCAGTATTTT	CATSDSIAPDTQYF
.	.	TRBV24-1	TRBJ1-5	TGTGCCACCAGTGGAGGGGCACGTATTGGGCCCCAGCATTTT	CATSGGARIGPQHF
.	TRBD2	TRBV29-1	TRBJ2-1	TGCAGCGTTTATCCGAGAACTAGCGTTAACAATGAGCAGTTCTTC	CSVYPRTSVNNEQFF